The 7 T cell receptor beta chains below were found in one sample sequenced in a study of CD8 T cells in Susac syndrome. A quantity of about 0.5 to 1 ug RNA underwent reverse transcription using random hexamers. TCRdb passed the immunoSEQ multiplex PCR reads through MiXCR, listing each CDR3 protein once. Of a few hundred thousand distinct CDR3 sequences detected, around 85% appear once; the ten largest clones hold about 0.12%. What was sequenced was CD8+ T cells from PBMCs. The receptors derive from a human donor with multiple sclerosis.

This clonotype was detected a few times. V gene TRBV11-2 combines with J gene TRBJ2-5; D could derive from TRBD1 or TRBD2 (5 bases each). The CDR3 has 14 amino acids. CDR1 is SGHAT and CDR2 is FQNNGV in the germline V gene. The germline V and J ends were trimmed by 4 bases and 5 bases, with 14 bases remaining between them. The CDR3, as DNA: TGTGCCAGCAGCTACACCGGGGACGTCGAGACCCAGTACTTC. Amino acids: CASSYTGDVETQYF. Full variable domain (remainder filled in from reference TRBV11-2 and TRBJ2-5): EAGVAQSPRYKIIEKRQSVAFWCNPISGHATLYWYQQILGQGPKLLIQFQNNGVVDDSQLPKDRFSAERLKGVDSTLKIQPAKLEDSAVYLCASSYTGDVETQYFGPGTRLLVL.

The chain has TRBV27 and TRBJ2-1; TRBD2 is a possible D gene (6 bases). The CDR3 totals 16 residues. Germline V lookup: CDR1 MNHEY, CDR2 SMNVEV (reference sequence). With 3 bases removed from V and 4 bases from J, the gap between germline ends came to 16 bases. CDR3 residues: CASSLPGGVDYNEQFF. CDR3 DNA: TGTGCCAGCAGTTTGCCGGGCGGGGTCGATTACAATGAGCAGTTCTTC.

The V call is TRBV4-1, the J call TRBJ1-5; perhaps TRBD1 as D (5 bases). The V gene's germline CDR1 is MGHRA and CDR2 YSYEKL. This CDR3 is built from 15 residues. Between the trimmed V and J ends, which lost 4 bases and 5 bases, there was a span of 15 bases. The CDR3 loop reads CASSLYEGLDQPQHF. The CDR3, as DNA: TGCGCCAGCAGCCTTTATGAGGGGCTAGATCAGCCCCAGCATTTT.

This clonotype was counted between two and nine times. The chain employs TRBV6-1 and TRBJ2-3, with 12 bases lining up with TRBD2. Germline CDR1 is MNHNS and CDR2 is SASEGT. With 7 bases clipped from V and 4 bases from J, the junction kept 6 bases outside the gene matches. The CDR3 has 15 residues. The CDR3 DNA sequence: TGTGCCAGCACGTCCGGACTAGCGGGATCAGATACGCAGTATTTT. It yields the protein CASTSGLAGSDTQYF.

This clonotype occurred once. The rearrangement joins TRBV4-1 to TRBJ2-2, with TRBD1 matching 9 bases. The length of the CDR3 is 17 residues. J gave up 3 bases and V 4 bases, and 9 bases lay outside the gene matches. CDR1 MGHRA and CDR2 YSYEKL come from the germline V gene. The CDR3 DNA reads as TGCGCCAGCAGCCGCCGGACAGGGGAAATCGACACCGGGGAGCTGTTTTTT. Its translation is CASSRRTGEIDTGELFF.

To note about this clonotype: The limits of the CDR3 on the DNA are not certain, so only TCRdb's listed CDR3 is given. This chain uses TRBV5-1 with TRBJ2-2. Germline CDR1 SGHRS, CDR2 YFSETQ. Ends included, the CDR3 has 14 residues. The CDR3 loop is CASSLDGTPGSCFF.

The chain joins TRBV9 to TRBJ2-5; D not resolved. Germline CDR1 SGDLS, CDR2 YYNGEE. Trimming removed 0 bases from V and 2 bases from J, with 11 bases in between. The length of the CDR3 is 15 residues. The CDR3 DNA reads as TGTGCCAGCAGCGTAGGGGCTTCGGGTCAAGAGACCCAGTACTTC. It is translated as CASSVGASGQETQYF.